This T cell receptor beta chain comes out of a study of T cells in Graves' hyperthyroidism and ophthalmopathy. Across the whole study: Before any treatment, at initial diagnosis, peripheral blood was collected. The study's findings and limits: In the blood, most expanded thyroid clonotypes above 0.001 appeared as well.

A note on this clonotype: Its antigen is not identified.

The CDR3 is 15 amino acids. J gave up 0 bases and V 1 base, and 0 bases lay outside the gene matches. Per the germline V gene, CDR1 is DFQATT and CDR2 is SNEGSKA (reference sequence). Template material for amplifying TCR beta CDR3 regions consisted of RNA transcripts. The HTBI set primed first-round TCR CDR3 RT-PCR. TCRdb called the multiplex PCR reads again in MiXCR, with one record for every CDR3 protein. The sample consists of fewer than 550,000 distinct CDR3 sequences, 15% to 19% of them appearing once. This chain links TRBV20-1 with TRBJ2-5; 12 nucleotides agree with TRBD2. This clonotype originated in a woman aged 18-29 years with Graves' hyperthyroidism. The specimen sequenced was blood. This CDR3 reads CSARGTSGDQETQYF. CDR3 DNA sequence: TGCAGTGCTAGAGGGACTAGCGGGGACCAAGAGACCCAGTACTTC.